This T cell receptor (beta chain) is drawn from a study of beta chain features in type 1 diabetes. Study results and limitations: A possible short-template PCR bias applies equally to patients and controls. Patients showed naive, central memory and Treg TCRB repertoires that appeared more similar than those of healthy donors.

This clone occurred many times. Its specificity is not known. Every isolated RNA sample was fully reverse transcribed, so sequencing captured expressed TCRB transcripts. Only in-frame clones appear in the TCRdb table, and some are missing; sequencing was by immunoSEQ multiplex PCR. The sample has 600,000 to 650,000 clones, around 15% seen once; the top ten hold roughly 0.098%. The CDR3 length is 10 residues. Trimming stripped 2 bases from V and 10 bases from J, with 5 bases between. Germline V lookup: CDR1 SNHLY, CDR2 FYNNEI. The sample was naive CD4+ T cells from blood. The sequence was obtained from a man younger than 30 in good health. The chain has TRBV2 and TRBJ2-5; a weak D match, TRBD1 (5 bases). CDR3 region: CASSERGQYF. The CDR3 DNA reads as TGTGCCAGCAGTGAAAGGGGCCAGTACTTC.